The sequence of this T cell receptor beta chain was determined in a study of Ad26.COV2.S vaccination and SARS-CoV-2 variants. Looking at the study overall: Among those in the COV1001 Ad26.COV2.S trial arm was the donor. Dosing was one shot or two shots 56 days apart.

Study-wide findings and caveats: Substantial post-vaccination breadth of spike-specific CD8+ and CD4+ T cell responses was reported.

About this clone itself: The target antigen is unknown.

Assay: immunoSEQ multiplex PCR; the TCRdb copy retains only in-frame clones and omits some. The table includes about 460,000 clones, roughly 87% detected once. The treatment: around 19 received Ad26.COV2.S at low or high dose, single or two shots; five or six received placebo; per-sample allocation not given. It was on day 63 after the first vaccine or placebo injection that samples were taken. Expressing Wuhan-strain SARS-CoV-2 spike, an Ad26 vector served as the vaccine. The receptor was isolated from a person aged 18-65 years who received the Ad26.COV2.S COVID-19 vaccine or a placebo. The sequencing used peripheral blood, collected in a trial of Ad26.COV2.S vaccine versus placebo.

CDR3: CASSQDPTGTFYEQYF. Here the CDR3 DNA reads TGTGCCAGCAGCCAAGACCCCACAGGGACTTTCTACGAGCAGTACTTC. This sequence joins TRBV4-2 and TRBJ2-7; the D gene could be TRBD1 or TRBD2 (6 bases each). The ends were cut back, 0 bases at V and 3 bases at J, with 15 bases in the middle. CDR3 size: 16 residues. Germline V lookup: CDR1 LGHNA, CDR2 YNFKEQ.